These 3 T cell receptor beta chains were all obtained from the same sample, sequenced in a study of post-analysis software for immune sequencing data. Broader study findings: Higher frequency in patients than in controls was seen for roughly five TRBV segments, with TRBV5-6, TRBV5-1 and TRBV20-1 among them.

These receptors lack a known antigen. cDNA libraries of TCR beta carried unique molecular identifiers. TCRdb re-derived calls from the PCR reads in MiXCR, one entry per CDR3 protein. This sample has hundreds of thousands of distinct CDR3 sequences, with around 64% found just once. Sequencing was carried out using blood. The receptor set was obtained from a girl aged 2-10 years with multiple sclerosis.

The chain carries TRBV6-4 and TRBJ2-1; unclear D gene. Trimming removed 5 bases at V and 5 bases at J, with 13 bases between. The CDR3 runs 14 residues. CDR1 is MRHNA and CDR2 is SNTAGT in the germline V gene. The CDR3 DNA reads as TGTGCCAGCAGTTCTACCTTCTATGACAATGAGCAGTTCTTC. Translating gives CASSSTFYDNEQFF.

This chain connects TRBV5-1 to TRBJ2-2; 13 positions agree with TRBD2. Germline trimming cut 4 bases from V and 6 bases from J; bases unmatched to any gene: 6. The CDR3 has 16 residues. The V gene's germline CDR1 is SGHRS and CDR2 YFSETQ. The CDR3 protein is CASSTGLAGKPGELFF. CDR3 sequence (DNA): TGCGCCAGCAGCACGGGACTAGCGGGGAAGCCCGGGGAGCTGTTTTTT.

The chain recombines TRBV9 with TRBJ1-5, with 7 positions matching TRBD1. There are 16 residues in the CDR3. After removal of 3 bases from V and 1 base from J, the junction contained 7 bases not matched to a gene. CDR1 is SGDLS and CDR2 is YYNGEE in the germline V gene. CDR3 sequence reads: CASSEGQGVSNQPQHF. The CDR3 bases are TGTGCCAGCAGCGAAGGTCAGGGGGTAAGCAATCAGCCCCAGCATTTT.